This TCR beta chain originates from a study of cytomegalovirus exposure and HLA in healthy donors. Background on the study: Researchers found that 81% of around 400 genotyped donors fell within the Caucasian-associated ancestry cluster.

V lost 4 bases and J lost 5, with 17 bases in between. The CDR3 contains 15 residues. Germline CDR1 is SGHAT and CDR2 is FQNNGV. Amplification used 60 Vbeta primers and 13 Jbeta primers. The repertoire was sequenced with immunoSEQ multiplex PCR; TCRdb's copy has only in-frame clones and lacks some. The sample includes under 200,000 clones, around nine tenths of them seen just once. A remark on this clone: What it recognizes is unknown.

Study outcomes and limitations: Under in vitro conditions, three CMV-associated chains were confirmed as specific for CMV antigens. Donors were assumed by presence/absence analyses to have roughly uniform sequencing depth. CMV serostatus was the sole immune exposure data available.

The TCR sequence derives from a woman in her 30s in good health and CMV-seronegative. Sequencing used PBMCs. The V call is TRBV11-2, the J call TRBJ2-5, with a tentative D call TRBD1 (8 bases). CDR3 sequence: CASSSGQGGTETQYF. In nucleotides, the CDR3 is TGTGCCAGCAGCTCCGGACAGGGAGGGACGGAGACCCAGTACTTC.